The entry that follows covers one T cell receptor beta chain sequence. This entry comes from a study of blood T cell repertoires in COVID-19. Whole-study context: The study drew acute and convalescent COVID-19 samples from the United States, Italy and Spain.

While infection was still active, Seattle patients were enrolled and then followed longitudinally. In the original workflow: Reference gene primers were amplified, and this amplification served to estimate nucleated cell counts. Using immunoSEQ multiplex PCR, the repertoire was profiled, and TCRdb retains in-frame clones only, with some absent. That table gives V, J and clone size, and the DNA gave D and trimming. The data show about 210,000 clones, more than 75% seen once. The CDR3 consists of 17 residues. The V gene lost 2 bases and the J gene lost 2 bases, with 18 bases spanning the gap. The germline CDR1 and CDR2 sequences are KGHSH and LQKENI.

This rearrangement joins TRBV18 to TRBJ1-2; tentative D call: TRBD1 (6 bases). This sequence was found in a woman between 55 and 75 years old with COVID-19, enrolled during active disease. Sequences were obtained from peripheral blood. CDR3: CASSPNTGLRYNYGYTF. CDR3 sequence (DNA): TGTGCCAGCTCACCAAATACAGGGCTACGATACAACTATGGCTACACCTTC.